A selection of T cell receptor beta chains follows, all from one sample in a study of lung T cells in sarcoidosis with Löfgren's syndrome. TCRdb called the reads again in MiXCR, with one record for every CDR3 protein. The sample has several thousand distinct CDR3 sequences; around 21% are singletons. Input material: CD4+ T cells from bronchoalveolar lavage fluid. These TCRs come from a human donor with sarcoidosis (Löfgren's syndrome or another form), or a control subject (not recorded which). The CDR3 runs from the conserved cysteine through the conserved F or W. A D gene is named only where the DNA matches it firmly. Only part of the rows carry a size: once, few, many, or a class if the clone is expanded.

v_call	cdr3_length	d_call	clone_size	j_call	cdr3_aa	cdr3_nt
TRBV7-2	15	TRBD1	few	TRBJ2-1	CASSSTGDSYNEQFF	TGTGCCAGCAGCTCTACAGGGGACTCCTACAATGAGCAGTTCTTC
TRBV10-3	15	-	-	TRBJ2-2	CAISDGGSATGELFF	TGTGCCATCAGTGACGGAGGTAGCGCCACCGGGGAGCTGTTTTTT
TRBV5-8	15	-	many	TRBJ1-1	CASSIFGGGNTEAFF	TGTGCCAGCAGCATCTTTGGAGGGGGGAACACTGAAGCTTTCTTT
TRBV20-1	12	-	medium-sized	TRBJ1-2	CSARGTEDGYTF	TGCAGTGCTAGAGGAACAGAAGATGGCTACACCTTC
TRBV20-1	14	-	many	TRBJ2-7	CSARRFGINYEQYF	TGCAGTGCTAGAAGGTTCGGCATCAACTACGAGCAGTACTTC
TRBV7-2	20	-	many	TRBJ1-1	CASSLPGRSTRAAENTEAFF	TGTGCCAGCAGCTTACCAGGGAGGTCCACGCGGGCGGCAGAGAACACTGAAGCTTTCTTT
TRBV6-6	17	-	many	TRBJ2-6	CASSYEGSGSGANVLTF	TGTGCCAGCAGTTACGAAGGGTCCGGATCTGGGGCCAACGTCCTGACTTTC
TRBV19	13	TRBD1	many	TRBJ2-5	CASSGQGPETQYF	TGTGCCAGCTCGGGACAGGGCCCAGAGACCCAGTACTTC
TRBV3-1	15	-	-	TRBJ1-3	CASSQTWDPGNTIYF	TGTGCCAGCAGCCAAACATGGGACCCAGGAAACACCATATATTTT
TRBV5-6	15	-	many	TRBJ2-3	CASSLIRSVTDTQYF	TGTGCCAGCAGCTTGATTCGGAGTGTCACAGATACGCAGTATTTT
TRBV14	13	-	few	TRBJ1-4	CASSRGAQEKLFF	TGTGCCAGCAGCCGCGGTGCCCAGGAAAAACTGTTTTTT
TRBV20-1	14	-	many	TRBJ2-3	CSATGTASTDTQYF	TGCAGTGCCACCGGGACGGCTAGCACAGATACGCAGTATTTT
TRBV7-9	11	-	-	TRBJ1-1	CASSYYTEAFF	TGTGCCAGCAGCTATTACACTGAAGCTTTCTTT
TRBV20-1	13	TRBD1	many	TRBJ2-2	CSARTGITEELFF	TGCAGTGCTAGGACAGGGATCACCGAGGAGCTGTTTTTT
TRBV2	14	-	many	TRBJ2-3	CASMRQASTDTQYF	TGTGCCAGCATGAGACAGGCTAGCACAGATACGCAGTATTTT
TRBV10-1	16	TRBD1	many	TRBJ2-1	CASSDQGQVSYNEQFF	TGCGCCAGCAGTGACCAAGGACAGGTCTCCTACAATGAGCAGTTCTTC
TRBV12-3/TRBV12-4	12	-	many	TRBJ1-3	CASGHAGNTIYF	TGTGCCAGCGGCCACGCTGGAAACACCATATATTTT
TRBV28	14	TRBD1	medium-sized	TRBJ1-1	CASYQGAVNTEAFF	TGTGCCAGCTATCAGGGGGCAGTGAACACTGAAGCTTTCTTT
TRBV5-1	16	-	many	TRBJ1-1	CASSLEGTLMNTEAFF	TGCGCCAGCAGCTTGGAAGGGACCCTCATGAACACTGAAGCTTTCTTT
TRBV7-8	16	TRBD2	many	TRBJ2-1	CASSLGRLANYNEQFF	TGTGCCAGCAGCTTGGGGAGACTAGCGAACTACAATGAGCAGTTCTTC
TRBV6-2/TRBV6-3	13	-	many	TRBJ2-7	CASSYSGRHEQYF	TGTGCCAGCAGTTACTCCGGGCGGCACGAGCAGTACTTC
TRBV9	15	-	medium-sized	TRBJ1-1	CASSPQAVPNTEAFF	TGTGCCAGCAGCCCCCAGGCGGTCCCCAACACTGAAGCTTTCTTT
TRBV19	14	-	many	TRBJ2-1	CASSIFPTYNEQFF	TGTGCCAGTAGTATATTTCCAACCTACAATGAGCAGTTCTTC
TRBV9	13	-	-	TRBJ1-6	CASTAQGNSPLHF	TGTGCCAGCACCGCCCAGGGGAATTCACCCCTCCACTTT
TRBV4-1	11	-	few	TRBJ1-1	CASSQGGEAFF	TGCGCCAGCAGCCAAGGCGGGGAAGCTTTCTTT
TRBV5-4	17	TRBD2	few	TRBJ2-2	CASSFFSGGANTGELFF	TGTGCCAGCAGCTTCTTTAGCGGGGGGGCGAACACCGGGGAGCTGTTTTTT
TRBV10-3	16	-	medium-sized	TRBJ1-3	CAISEMDSETGNTIYF	TGTGCCATCAGTGAGATGGACAGCGAAACTGGAAACACCATATATTTT
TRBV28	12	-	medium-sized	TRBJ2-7	CASSFRRDGVDF	TGTGCCAGCAGTTTCCGCCGGGACGGGGTCGACTTC
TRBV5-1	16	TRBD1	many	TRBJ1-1	CASSQQGAAMSTEAFF	TGCGCCAGCAGCCAACAGGGGGCGGCTATGAGCACTGAAGCTTTCTTT
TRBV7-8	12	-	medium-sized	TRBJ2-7	CASSPTVYEQYF	TGTGCCAGCAGCCCTACAGTCTACGAGCAGTACTTC
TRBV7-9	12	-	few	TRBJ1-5	CASSLDNQPQHF	TGTGCCAGCAGTCTCGACAATCAGCCCCAGCATTTT
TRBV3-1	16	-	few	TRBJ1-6	CASSQQGSSYNSPLHF	TGTGCCAGCAGCCAACAAGGGAGCTCCTATAATTCACCCCTCCACTTT
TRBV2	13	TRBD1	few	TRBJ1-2	CASSPFRQGGYTF	TGTGCCAGCAGCCCCTTTAGACAGGGGGGCTACACCTTC
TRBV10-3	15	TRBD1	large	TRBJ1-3	CAISRDRGTGNTIYF	TGTGCCATCTCTAGGGACAGGGGGACTGGAAACACCATATATTTT
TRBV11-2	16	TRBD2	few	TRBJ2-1	CASSPLVAGGRGEQFF	TGTGCCAGCAGCCCGTTAGTAGCGGGGGGGCGGGGTGAGCAGTTCTTC
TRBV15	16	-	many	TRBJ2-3	CATSRGNGGLTDTQYF	TGTGCCACCAGCAGAGGAAATGGGGGTCTCACAGATACGCAGTATTTT
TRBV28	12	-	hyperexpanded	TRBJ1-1	CASRVMNTEAFF	TGTGCCAGCAGGGTTATGAACACTGAAGCTTTCTTT
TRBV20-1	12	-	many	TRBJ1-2	CSAIMLGSGYTF	TGCAGTGCTATCATGCTGGGGTCTGGCTACACCTTC
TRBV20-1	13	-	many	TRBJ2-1	CSAESGSPNEQFF	TGCAGTGCCGAGTCGGGTAGCCCCAATGAGCAGTTCTTC
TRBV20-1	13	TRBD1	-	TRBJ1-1	CSAMTGGLTEAFF	TGCAGTGCTATGACAGGGGGCCTCACTGAAGCTTTCTTT
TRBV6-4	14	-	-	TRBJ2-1	CTSSAGQGNSEQFF	TGTACCAGCAGCGCCGGGCAGGGAAATTCTGAGCAGTTCTTC
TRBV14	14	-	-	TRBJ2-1	CASSQGVWGNGQLF	TGTGCCAGCAGCCAAGGTGTATGGGGCAATGGGCAGTTATTC
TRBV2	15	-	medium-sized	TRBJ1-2	CASRDRSLTNYGYTF	TGTGCCAGCCGGGACCGTTCTCTAACTAACTATGGCTACACCTTC
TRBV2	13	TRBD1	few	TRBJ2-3	CASSRLTGDTQYF	TGTGCCAGCAGTAGACTGACAGGGGATACGCAGTATTTT
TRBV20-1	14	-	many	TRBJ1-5	CSAEPRGRFGPQHF	TGCAGTGCGGAACCGAGAGGGAGGTTTGGGCCCCAGCATTTT
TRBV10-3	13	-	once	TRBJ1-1	CASRRGMITEALF	TGTGCCTCCAGGCGGGGTATGATCACTGAAGCTCTCTTT
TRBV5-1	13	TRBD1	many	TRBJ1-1	CASSTGQYTEAFF	TGCGCCAGCAGCACGGGACAGTACACTGAAGCTTTCTTT
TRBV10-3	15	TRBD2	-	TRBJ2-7	CAISESAGGRGEQYF	TGTGCCATCAGTGAGTCGGCGGGGGGGCGTGGCGAGCAGTACTTC
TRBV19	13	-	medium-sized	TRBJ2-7	CASRDTETYEQYF	TGTGCCAGCCGGGACACAGAAACCTACGAGCAGTACTTC
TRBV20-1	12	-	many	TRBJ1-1	CSARGARTEAFF	TGCAGTGCTAGAGGGGCGAGAACTGAAGCTTTCTTT
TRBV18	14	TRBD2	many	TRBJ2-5	CASSPTSGEETQYF	TGTGCCAGCTCCCCTACTAGCGGGGAAGAGACCCAGTACTTC
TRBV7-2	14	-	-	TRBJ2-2	CASSLGGNTGELFF	TGTGCCAGCAGCTTAGGGGGAAACACCGGGGAGCTGTTTTTT
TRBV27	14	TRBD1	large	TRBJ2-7	CASTSWGTGGEQYF	TGTGCCAGCACCTCGTGGGGGACAGGGGGTGAGCAGTACTTC
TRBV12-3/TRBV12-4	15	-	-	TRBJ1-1	CASSFAGRMNTEAFF	TGTGCCAGCAGTTTCGCCGGACGGATGAACACTGAAGCTTTCTTT
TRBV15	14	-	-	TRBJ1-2	CATSRDTGRSSYTF	TGTGCCACCAGCAGAGACACAGGGAGGTCTAGCTACACCTTC